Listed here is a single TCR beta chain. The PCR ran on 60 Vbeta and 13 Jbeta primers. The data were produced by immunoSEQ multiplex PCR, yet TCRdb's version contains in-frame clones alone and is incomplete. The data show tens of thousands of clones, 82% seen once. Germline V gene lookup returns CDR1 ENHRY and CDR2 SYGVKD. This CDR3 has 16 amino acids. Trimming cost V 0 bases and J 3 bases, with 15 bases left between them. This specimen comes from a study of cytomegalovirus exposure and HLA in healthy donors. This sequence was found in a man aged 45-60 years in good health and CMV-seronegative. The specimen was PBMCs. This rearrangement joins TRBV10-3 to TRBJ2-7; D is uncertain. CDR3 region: CAISESEASGYYEQYF. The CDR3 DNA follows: TGTGCCATCAGTGAGTCTGAGGCTTCGGGTTACTACGAGCAGTACTTC.